The rows below give T cell receptor beta chains drawn from one sample of a study of CD8 T cells in Susac syndrome. TCRdb used MiXCR to reprocess the immunoSEQ multiplex PCR reads, holding one entry per CDR3 protein. This table has approximately 230,000 distinct CDR3 sequences, around 95% appearing once. Source material: CD4+ T cells from PBMCs. The receptors derive from a human donor with multiple sclerosis. CDR3s include the opening cysteine and the closing phenylalanine or tryptophan. Each record gives: clone size, J gene, D gene, V gene, CDR3 DNA, CDR3 protein. D genes are given only for firm matches. The listing skips clone size in some rows; elsewhere it reads once, few, many or a size class.

.	TRBJ2-3	TRBD2	TRBV15	TGTGCCACCAGCAGAGAATTGGGACGGGGGGGTCTGGATACGCAGTATTTT	CATSRELGRGGLDTQYF
.	TRBJ1-5	.	TRBV3-1	TGTGCCAGCAGCCAAGATAACAGGAACAATCAGCCCCAGCATTTT	CASSQDNRNNQPQHF
.	TRBJ2-3	.	TRBV29-1	TGCAGCGTTGTAGGGGGGATAGTCGCAGATACGCAGTATTTT	CSVVGGIVADTQYF
.	TRBJ1-1	.	TRBV29-1	TGCAGCGTCCTAGATGTTAGGGTACGAACTGAAGCTTTCTTT	CSVLDVRVRTEAFF
.	TRBJ2-6	.	TRBV28	TGTGCCAGCAGTTCCGACATCTCTGGGGCCAACGTCCTGACTTTC	CASSSDISGANVLTF
.	TRBJ2-2	TRBD1	TRBV5-6	TGTGCCAGCAGCCCCCCTTGGACAGGGTTGGTTCCCGGGGAGCTGTTTTTT	CASSPPWTGLVPGELFF
.	TRBJ2-3	.	TRBV29-1	TGCAGCGTTGGTTCAGGGTTTGGTACAGATACGCAGTATTTT	CSVGSGFGTDTQYF
.	TRBJ1-2	TRBD1	TRBV10-3	TGTGCCATCAGCGCCGGGACAGGGTTTGGCTACACCTTC	CAISAGTGFGYTF
.	TRBJ2-6	.	TRBV18	TGTGCCAGCTCACCGCGGAACTCTGGGGCCAACGTCCTGACTTTC	CASSPRNSGANVLTF
.	TRBJ2-3	.	TRBV12-3/TRBV12-4	TGTGCCAGCAGTTTTCAGGGCTCGCAGTATTTT	CASSFQGSQYF
.	TRBJ2-3	.	TRBV14	TGTGCCAGCAGCCAAGAGGGGTGGGCTACCCCCAGCACAGATACGCAGTATTTT	CASSQEGWATPSTDTQYF
.	TRBJ2-2	TRBD2	TRBV2	TGTGCCAGCAGTGAAAGCGGGGGGGCCACCGGGGAGCTGTTTTTT	CASSESGGATGELFF
.	TRBJ2-1	TRBD2	TRBV5-1	TGCGCCAGCAGCTTCGGACTAGCGGGAGTCGATGAGCAGTTCTTC	CASSFGLAGVDEQFF
once	TRBJ2-3	.	TRBV24-1	TGTGCCACCAGTGTCGGGGAAGCCACAGATACGCAGTATTTT	CATSVGEATDTQYF
.	TRBJ2-2	TRBD2	TRBV19	TGTGCCAGTAGTACCCTAGCGGGGGGCGGTACCGGGGAGCTGTTTTTT	CASSTLAGGGTGELFF
.	TRBJ1-5	.	TRBV4-1	TGCGCCAGCAGCCAGGGGGGACCGGGAGAGAGGCCCCAGCATTTT	CASSQGGPGERPQHF
.	TRBJ2-7	.	TRBV5-1	TGCGCCAGCAGCTTGAACGGGGGGCGAGCGTCCTACGAGCAGTACTTC	CASSLNGGRASYEQYF
once	TRBJ2-2	.	TRBV4-2	TGTGCCAGCAGCCAAGCCAACACTCTTAAGAACACCGGGGAGCTGTTTTTT	CASSQANTLKNTGELFF
.	TRBJ1-2	.	TRBV19	TGTGCCAGTAGTATAGAAGGCAACTATGGCTACACCTTC	CASSIEGNYGYTF
few	TRBJ2-5	.	TRBV4-1	TGCGCCAGCAGCCAAGCCCTGTCGGAGACCCAGTACTTC	CASSQALSETQYF
.	TRBJ2-7	TRBD1	TRBV19	TGTGCCAGTAGTATATGGGGACAGGAATGGAAGCAGTACTTC	CASSIWGQEWKQYF
.	TRBJ1-1	.	TRBV2	TGTGCCAGCAGTGATAGGGACCTGAACCCTGAAGCTTTCTTT	CASSDRDLNPEAFF
few	TRBJ2-1	.	TRBV5-1	TGCGCCAGCAGCTTGACCAGCTCCTACAATGAGCAGTTCTTC	CASSLTSSYNEQFF
.	TRBJ2-1	TRBD2	TRBV3-1	TGTGCCAGCAGCCCGCCCGCTAGCGGGAGGGGGGTAAATGAGCAGTTCTTC	CASSPPASGRGVNEQFF
.	TRBJ2-2	.	TRBV28	TGTGCCTGCCAGGAGGGAATCGCCGGGGAGCTGTTTTTT	CACQEGIAGELFF
.	TRBJ2-4	TRBD1	TRBV20-1	TGCAGTGCCACGGACAGGCAAAACATTCAGTACTTC	CSATDRQNIQYF
.	TRBJ1-1	.	TRBV29-1	TGCAGCGTTGTGAGAGGACACCAACTCACTGAAGCTTTCTTT	CSVVRGHQLTEAFF
.	TRBJ1-6	.	TRBV3-1	TGTGCCAGCAGCCTATACGATTCACCCCTCCACTTT	CASSLYDSPLHF
.	TRBJ1-1	.	TRBV30	TGTGCCTGGAGTGGGGGGGAGCACACTGAAGCTTTCTTT	CAWSGGEHTEAFF
.	TRBJ2-1	TRBD2	TRBV7-2	TGTGCCAGCAGCCGACTAGCGGGAGGTATCAATGAGCAGTTCTTC	CASSRLAGGINEQFF
.	TRBJ1-5	.	TRBV20-1	TGCAGTGCTAGACTCGGGACCGTCAGCAATCAGCCCCAGCATTTT	CSARLGTVSNQPQHF
.	TRBJ1-2	TRBD1	TRBV12-3/TRBV12-4	TGTGCCAGCAGCCCAAGTCGACAGGGGGTCGGTGGCTACACCTTC	CASSPSRQGVGGYTF
.	TRBJ2-3	.	TRBV15	TGTGCCACCAGCACAGGGGAAAGCACAGATACGCAGTATTTT	CATSTGESTDTQYF
.	TRBJ2-3	.	TRBV3-1	TGTGCCAGCAGCCAAGATTGGAGGCGGCAGGGGTTGGATACGCAGTATTTT	CASSQDWRRQGLDTQYF
.	TRBJ2-1	TRBD2	TRBV29-1	TGCAGCGTTGATAGTGAGACTAGCGTCGGGGATGAGCAGTTCTTC	CSVDSETSVGDEQFF
.	TRBJ1-5	.	TRBV20-1	TGCAGTGCTAGAAAGACAGGCGGTCGCAATCAGCCCCAGCATTTT	CSARKTGGRNQPQHF
.	TRBJ2-1	.	TRBV1	TGCACCAGCAGCCAAGAAATAGGACTAGAGTACGTGAGGAGCGATGAGCAGTTCTTC	CTSSQEIGLEYVRSDEQFF
.	TRBJ1-5	.	TRBV10-3	TGTGCCATCAGTGACAGACGGGACAATCAGCCCCAGCATTTT	CAISDRRDNQPQHF
few	TRBJ1-1	TRBD1	TRBV12-3/TRBV12-4	TGTGCCAGCAGCCGCCAGGGGGGCACTGAAGCTTTCTTT	CASSRQGGTEAFF
.	TRBJ2-1	TRBD2	TRBV4-1	TGCGCCAGCAGCCAAGAGGGGAGCGGGAGGCGCTACAATGAGCAGTTCTTC	CASSQEGSGRRYNEQFF
.	TRBJ1-6	TRBD1	TRBV7-3	TGTGCCAGCAGCTTAATCAGCAGGGGGGCAAATTCACCCCTCCACTTT	CASSLISRGANSPLHF
.	TRBJ1-5	.	TRBV20-1	TGCAGTGCTAGAGATCCCGGGGGAGGGAGACAGCCCCAGCATTTT	CSARDPGGGRQPQHF
.	TRBJ2-2	TRBD2	TRBV7-8	TGTGCCAGCAGCTTAGTTGGGACTAGCGCCGCGAACACCGGGGAGCTGTTTTTT	CASSLVGTSAANTGELFF
.	TRBJ1-2	TRBD1	TRBV12-3/TRBV12-4	TGTGCCAGCAGGGGTACAGGGGGAGGCGGCTACACCTTC	CASRGTGGGGYTF
.	TRBJ2-7	TRBD2	TRBV20-1	TGCAGTGCTAGCGGGGGGGCCTCGAGCTCCTACGAGCAGTACTTC	CSASGGASSSYEQYF
.	TRBJ2-3	.	TRBV12-3/TRBV12-4	TGTGCCAGCAGTTTAGTTAGGGACGGTGCGCAGTATTTT	CASSLVRDGAQYF
.	TRBJ2-1	.	TRBV5-1	TGCGCCAGCAGCTTGGGGGCAGCCCACAATGAGCAGTTCTTC	CASSLGAAHNEQFF
.	TRBJ2-3	.	TRBV5-4	TGTGCCAGCAGCTCCCCACGGGGCCCGGGGACCACAGATACGCAGTATTTT	CASSSPRGPGTTDTQYF
.	TRBJ2-1	.	TRBV18	TGTGCCAGCTCACTACCCCGCGGGGATGAGCAGTTCTTC	CASSLPRGDEQFF
.	TRBJ1-1	.	TRBV30	TGTGCCTGGACTAGGAGTAACACTGAAGCTTTCTTT	CAWTRSNTEAFF
.	TRBJ2-2	.	TRBV3-1	TGTGCCAGCAGCCAACAAAGGCAGGCCGGTACCGGGGAGCTGTTTTTT	CASSQQRQAGTGELFF
.	TRBJ1-1	.	TRBV7-8	TGTGCCAGCAGCTTAACAGGGACGGGGAACACTGAAGCTTTCTTT	CASSLTGTGNTEAFF
.	TRBJ1-6	TRBD1	TRBV12-3/TRBV12-4	TGTGCCAGCAGTCCGGGACAGCGGGATTGGAATTCACCCCTCCACTTT	CASSPGQRDWNSPLHF
.	TRBJ2-1	.	TRBV7-2	TGTGCCAGCAGCTTAGTTCGGCTAGCTGTCTACAATGAGCAGTTCTTC	CASSLVRLAVYNEQFF
.	TRBJ1-1	.	TRBV6-5	TGTGCCAGCAGTTACTCGAACAGCCTAACTGAAGCTTTCTTT	CASSYSNSLTEAFF